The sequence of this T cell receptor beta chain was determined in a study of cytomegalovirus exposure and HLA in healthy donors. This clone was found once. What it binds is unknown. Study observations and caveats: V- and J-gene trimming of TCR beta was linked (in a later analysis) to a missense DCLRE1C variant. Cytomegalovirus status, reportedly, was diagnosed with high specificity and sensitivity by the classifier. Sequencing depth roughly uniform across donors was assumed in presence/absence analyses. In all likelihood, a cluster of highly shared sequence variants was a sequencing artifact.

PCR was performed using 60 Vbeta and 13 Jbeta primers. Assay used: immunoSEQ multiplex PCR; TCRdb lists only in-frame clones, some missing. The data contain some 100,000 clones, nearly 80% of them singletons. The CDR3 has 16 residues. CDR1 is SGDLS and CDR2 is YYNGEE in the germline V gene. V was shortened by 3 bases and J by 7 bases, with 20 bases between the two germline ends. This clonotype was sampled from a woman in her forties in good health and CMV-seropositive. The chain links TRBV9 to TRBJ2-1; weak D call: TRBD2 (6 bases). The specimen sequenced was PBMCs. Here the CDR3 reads CASSASLGSGVNEQFF. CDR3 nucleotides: TGTGCCAGCAGCGCTTCCCTGGGGTCGGGGGTAAATGAGCAGTTCTTC.